The rows below give T cell receptor beta chains drawn from one sample of a study of tumor-infiltrating lymphocytes in primary liver carcinoma. TCRdb reprocessed the multiplex PCR reads with MiXCR, giving one entry per CDR3 protein. The data contain about 210,000 distinct CDR3 sequences, approximately 64% of them singletons. The sequenced sample was peripheral blood. These receptors were collected from a woman aged 60-70 years with primary liver carcinoma and hepatitis B virus infection. Both conserved end residues are part of each CDR3. The D gene is left open where the match is weak. Rows may omit the clone size; those that give it use once, few, many or a size class.

TRBV6-6,14,TRBJ2-1,TRBD1,few,TGTGCCAGCAGTTACCCAGCGGGACAGGGTGAGCAGTTCTTC,CASSYPAGQGEQFF
TRBV6-2/TRBV6-3,13,TRBJ2-7,NA,many,TGTGCCAGCAGTTACGGCTTGACCTACGAGCAGTACTTC,CASSYGLTYEQYF
TRBV7-9,16,TRBJ2-3,NA,many,TGTGCCAGCAGTTTCTACCGAGGCCACCAGGCAGATACGCAGTATTTT,CASSFYRGHQADTQYF
TRBV11-2,15,TRBJ2-1,TRBD2,medium-sized,TGTGCCAGCAGCTTAGATGGCGGGAGGAGTTCTGAGCAGTTCTTC,CASSLDGGRSSEQFF
TRBV11-3,12,TRBJ2-1,NA,many,TGTGCCAGCAGCTTTAGAGACACTGAGCAGTTCTTC,CASSFRDTEQFF
TRBV12-3/TRBV12-4,14,TRBJ1-3,NA,many,TGTGCCAGCACCTTGAGGAGATCTGGAAACACCATATATTTT,CASTLRRSGNTIYF
TRBV6-2/TRBV6-3,15,TRBJ2-5,NA,NA,TGTGCCAGTACGATATCCAGGACAGCCCAAGAGACCCAGTACTTC,CASTISRTAQETQYF
TRBV20-1,14,TRBJ2-7,TRBD2,once,TGCAGTGCTAGATGGACTAGCGGGGGCTACGAGCAGTACTTC,CSARWTSGGYEQYF
TRBV6-1,14,TRBJ2-5,TRBD2,once,TGTGCCATTGCACTAGCGGGAGTCCAAGGGACCCAGTACTTC,CAIALAGVQGTQYF
TRBV11-1,17,TRBJ2-2,NA,NA,TGTACCAGCAGCTTAGAGGACCACCCATCGAATACCGGGGAGCTGTTTTTT,CTSSLEDHPSNTGELFF
TRBV10-3,13,TRBJ2-1,NA,many,TGTGCCGCCGGGGCCGCGGGCCCCAATGAGCAGTTCTTC,CAAGAAGPNEQFF
TRBV5-1,14,TRBJ2-2,NA,NA,TGCGCCAGCAGCTTGGACAGGCACATCGGGGAGCTGTTTTTT,CASSLDRHIGELFF
TRBV24-1,15,TRBJ1-6,NA,NA,TGTGCCACCAGTGACCTTCGAGGGCCTAATTCACCCCTCCACTTT,CATSDLRGPNSPLHF
TRBV6-1,14,TRBJ1-2,NA,NA,TGTGCCGGCAGATTTGGCAGCACTAACTACGGCTACACCTTC,CAGRFGSTNYGYTF
TRBV5-1,16,TRBJ2-2,NA,few,TGCGCCAGCAGACCCCCGGGACAACTGAGCACCGGGGAGCTGTTTTTT,CASRPPGQLSTGELFF
TRBV7-9,16,TRBJ2-1,TRBD2,many,TGTGCCAGCAGCCCCGGGACTAGCGGGATAAACAATGAGCAGTTCTTC,CASSPGTSGINNEQFF
TRBV20-1,14,TRBJ2-7,NA,few,TGCACCCTCAGGCCCCCCGGGACGCTGAGGGAGCAGTACTTC,CTLRPPGTLREQYF
TRBV5-4,16,TRBJ2-3,TRBD2,NA,TGTGTCAGCAGCTATCTAGCGGGAGCTCGTAAAGATACGCAGTATTTT,CVSSYLAGARKDTQYF
TRBV29-1,14,TRBJ2-6,NA,many,TGCAGCGTTGATCAGGGCTCTGGGGCCAACGTCCTGACTTTC,CSVDQGSGANVLTF
TRBV11-3,16,TRBJ2-1,NA,once,TGTGCCAGCAGCTTAGCTACTGGGGCAGACTACAATGACCAGTTCTTC,CASSLATGADYNDQFF
TRBV29-1,12,TRBJ1-1,NA,NA,TGCAGGGTTGGGTACGGGGACCCTGAAGCATTCTTT,CRVGYGDPEAFF
TRBV11-3,14,TRBJ2-3,NA,NA,TGTGCCAGCGGCTTATGGGGCAGCCCAGGTACGCAGTATTTT,CASGLWGSPGTQYF
TRBV5-1,14,TRBJ2-7,TRBD2,many,TGCGCCAGCAGCTTAGTAGCGGGAGGCGGCGAGCAGTACTTC,CASSLVAGGGEQYF
TRBV7-8,15,TRBJ1-1,NA,NA,TGTGCCAGCAGCTTAGTAACAGAGGCGAACACAGAAGCTTTCTTT,CASSLVTEANTEAFF
TRBV11-2,16,TRBJ2-1,TRBD2,NA,TGTGCCAGGAGCTTGGGAGGGGAAGCTACCTACAGTGAGAAGTTCTTC,CARSLGGEATYSEKFF
TRBV11-2,13,TRBJ2-7,NA,once,TGTGCCGGCAGTAGAGACGGGGGCCACGAGCAGTACTTC,CAGSRDGGHEQYF
TRBV12-3/TRBV12-4,17,TRBJ1-1,NA,few,TGTGCCAGCAGGGATAGGACAGATACCATTCCGAACACTGAAACTTTCTTT,CASRDRTDTIPNTETFF
TRBV16,13,TRBJ2-7,NA,few,TGTGCCAGCAGCCAATCAGGGGCCTACGAGCAGTACTTC,CASSQSGAYEQYF
TRBV11-2,15,TRBJ2-1,NA,NA,TGTGCCAGCAGCACCGGGACGGAGGTTTACAATGAGCAGTTCTTC,CASSTGTEVYNEQFF
TRBV11-3,14,TRBJ2-1,NA,NA,TGTGCCAGCAGCTTAGGGCCCAACTGCAATGAGCAGTTCTTC,CASSLGPNCNEQFF
TRBV11-2,18,TRBJ2-3,TRBD2,NA,TGTGCCAGCAGCTTCTCTAGACTAGCGGGAGTTAGTATAGATACGCAGTATTTT,CASSFSRLAGVSIDTQYF
TRBV11-3,15,TRBJ2-7,NA,NA,TGTGCCAGCAGCCCCCCGGGGACGGGAAACTACGAGCAGTACTTC,CASSPPGTGNYEQYF
TRBV5-5,17,TRBJ2-1,TRBD2,NA,TGTGCCAGCAGCTTGGATACTAGCGGGAGGTCATACAATGAGCAGTTCTTC,CASSLDTSGRSYNEQFF
TRBV10-3,16,TRBJ2-2,TRBD2,NA,TGTGCCATTGGACTAGCGGGAGCCGGACTCACCGGGGAGCTGTTTTTT,CAIGLAGAGLTGELFF
TRBV13,14,TRBJ2-7,NA,once,TGTGCCAGCACCCCTGGAACGGGAACCTACGAGCACTACTTC,CASTPGTGTYEHYF
TRBV13,16,TRBJ2-7,TRBD1,NA,TGTGTCAGCAGCGCACAGGGGGGACAGGGTGGATACGAGCAGTACTTC,CVSSAQGGQGGYEQYF
TRBV25-1,16,TRBJ2-1,NA,NA,TGTGCCAGCAGTGAACGGGGCGGGCAGAAGTACAATGAGCAGTTCTTC,CASSERGGQKYNEQFF
TRBV6-1,16,TRBJ1-5,NA,NA,TGTGCCAGCAGTCAAATTATAAGGGGATTGGAGCAGCCCCAGCATTTT,CASSQIIRGLEQPQHF
TRBV6-1,9,TRBJ2-1,NA,many,TGTGCCAGCAGTGAATCTGAGTTCTTC,CASSESEFF
TRBV4-2,15,TRBJ2-1,TRBD2,NA,TGTACCAGCAGCCAAGGACTAGCGGGATACAATGAGCAGTTCTTT,CTSSQGLAGYNEQFF
TRBV11-1,13,TRBJ2-3,NA,NA,TGTACCAGCAGCCCGCAGGGGACCAATACGCAGTATTTT,CTSSPQGTNTQYF
TRBV14,12,TRBJ2-3,NA,NA,TGTGCCAGCAGGCAAGGGGGGATGACCCAGTATTTT,CASRQGGMTQYF
TRBV7-9,14,TRBJ1-2,NA,once,TGTGCCAGCGGCTTACAGCCCGCTAACTATGGCTACACCTTC,CASGLQPANYGYTF
TRBV28,13,TRBJ1-1,NA,NA,TGTGCCAGCAGCCCACCATGGGTCACTGAAGCTTTCTTT,CASSPPWVTEAFF
TRBV6-1,14,TRBJ1-5,NA,NA,TGTGCCAACACTCCCACCGGTAGAGATCAACCCCAGCATTTT,CANTPTGRDQPQHF
TRBV6-1,17,TRBJ2-3,NA,NA,TGTGCCAGCAGTGAACAAGAGGGATCTAAGATCCCATATACGCAGTATTTT,CASSEQEGSKIPYTQYF
TRBV6-5,16,TRBJ1-3,NA,NA,TGTGCCAGCAGTTACAAGGACGGCGGCTCTGGAAACACCATATATTTT,CASSYKDGGSGNTIYF
TRBV13,18,TRBJ2-6,TRBD2,few,TGTGCCAGCAGTCCAAACGGGAGGACGGGCTCTGGGGCCAACGTCCTGACTTTC,CASSPNGRTGSGANVLTF
TRBV29-1,13,TRBJ1-2,NA,NA,TGCAGCGTTGAAGAGGCACAGGGCTATGGCTACACCTTC,CSVEEAQGYGYTF
TRBV29-1,15,TRBJ2-5,TRBD2,NA,TGCAGCGTTCCCCCTGATAGGGGAGGGCATGAGACCCAGTACTTC,CSVPPDRGGHETQYF
TRBV6-6,18,TRBJ2-7,TRBD1,NA,TGTGCCAGTAGTTACGGATACTCGGGACAGGGGAACACCTACGAGCAGTACTTC,CASSYGYSGQGNTYEQYF
TRBV28,12,TRBJ2-7,NA,few,TGTGCCAGCAGTTTAGCCCTCTACGAGCAGTACTTC,CASSLALYEQYF
TRBV11-2,13,TRBJ2-3,NA,NA,TGTACCAGTAGCCTGCGACGGGGGAATACGCGGTATTTT,CTSSLRRGNTRYF
TRBV4-1,16,TRBJ2-7,NA,NA,TGTGCCAGCATCCAAGATGGTAATTTCCCCACCTACGAGCAGTACTTC,CASIQDGNFPTYEQYF
TRBV11-2,14,TRBJ2-7,NA,once,TGTGCCAGCAGCTTAGGAGGGAGGTTCTACGAGCAGTACTTC,CASSLGGRFYEQYF
TRBV5-4,13,TRBJ2-1,NA,few,TGTGCCAGCACCTCCGATATGAAGGGTGAGCAGTTCTTC,CASTSDMKGEQFF
TRBV29-1,14,TRBJ2-3,NA,NA,TGCAGCGTACACAGGGGGGGGAGTGCAGATACGCAGTATTTT,CSVHRGGSADTQYF
TRBV28,14,TRBJ1-2,TRBD1,once,TGTGCCAGCAGGCCGACAGGGGAATACTATGGCTACACCTTC,CASRPTGEYYGYTF
TRBV6-5,15,TRBJ1-1,NA,NA,TGTGCCAGCATGAAGTTTGGGGCATCGAACACTGAGGCTTTCTTT,CASMKFGASNTEAFF
TRBV13,19,TRBJ2-6,TRBD1,many,TGTGCCAGCAGCCCCAGACAGGGGGTCCAATCGGGTGGGGCCAACGTCCTGACTTTC,CASSPRQGVQSGGANVLTF